This T cell receptor beta chain was recorded in a study of beta chain features in type 1 diabetes. Looked up from germline, CDR1 is SGDLS and CDR2 is YYNGEE. This CDR3 contains 16 residues. J lost 2 bases, V lost 3 bases, and 9 bases had no gene match. What was sequenced were expressed TCRB transcripts, since all of the isolated RNA had been reverse transcribed. Using immunoSEQ multiplex PCR, the repertoire was profiled, and TCRdb retains in-frame clones only, with some absent. Of about 150,000 clones listed, around 8% are singletons. This clone occurred many times. This chain links TRBV9 with TRBJ2-7; TRBD1 matches at 9 bases. The sequence was obtained from a man aged 18-30 years in good health. Sequences were obtained from central memory CD4+ T cells from blood. The CDR3 here is CASSAGPGQGAYEQYF. In nucleotides, the CDR3 is TGTGCCAGCAGCGCAGGGCCGGGACAGGGCGCCTACGAGCAGTACTTC.